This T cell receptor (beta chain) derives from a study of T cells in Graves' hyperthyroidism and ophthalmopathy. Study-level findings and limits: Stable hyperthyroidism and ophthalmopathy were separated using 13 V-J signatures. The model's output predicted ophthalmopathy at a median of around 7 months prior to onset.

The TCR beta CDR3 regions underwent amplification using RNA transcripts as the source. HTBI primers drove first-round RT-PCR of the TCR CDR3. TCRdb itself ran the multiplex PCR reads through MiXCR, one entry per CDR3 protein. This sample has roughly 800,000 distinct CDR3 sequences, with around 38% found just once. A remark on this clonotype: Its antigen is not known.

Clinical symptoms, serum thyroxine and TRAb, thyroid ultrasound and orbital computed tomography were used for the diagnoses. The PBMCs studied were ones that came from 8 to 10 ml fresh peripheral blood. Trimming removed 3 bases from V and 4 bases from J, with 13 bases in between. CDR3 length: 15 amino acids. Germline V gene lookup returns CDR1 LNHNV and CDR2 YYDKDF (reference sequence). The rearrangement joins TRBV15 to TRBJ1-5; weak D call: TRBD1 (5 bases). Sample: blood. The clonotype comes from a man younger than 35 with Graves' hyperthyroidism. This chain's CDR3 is CATSSAWTKNQPQHF. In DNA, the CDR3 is TGTGCCACCAGCAGTGCGTGGACAAAGAATCAGCCCCAGCATTTT.